These 18 T cell receptor beta chains originate from one sample sequenced in a study of T cell changes during pregnancy in multiple sclerosis. Sequencing was performed with immunoSEQ multiplex PCR; in TCRdb, only in-frame clones are kept and a portion is missing. In the table there are 30,000 to 40,000 clones, approximately 90% of which are singletons. Here the sequenced sample was CD8+ T cells from peripheral blood mononuclear cells, taken in the third trimester of pregnancy. Receptors were obtained from a female donor with multiple sclerosis, enrolled in a pregnancy study.

The chain carries TRBV15 and TRBJ2-7, with 8 bases that match TRBD1. V shed 6 bases, J shed 3 bases, and the junction held 7 bases outside the gene matches. The CDR3 length is 14 residues. Germline V gene sequence: CDR1 LNHNV, CDR2 YYDKDF (reference sequence). The CDR3 reads CATSRPTGGYEQYF. The DNA of the CDR3 is TGTGCCACCAGTAGGCCAACAGGGGGCTACGAGCAGTACTTC.

The V gene is TRBV28, the J gene TRBJ2-7; the D gene is possibly TRBD2 (7 bases). CDR3 size: 14 residues. Trimming pared 3 bases from V and 5 bases from J, leaving 14 bases between. Germline V gene sequence: CDR1 MDHEN, CDR2 SYDVKM. The CDR3 DNA follows: TGTGCCAGCAGTTTCCCAGGGGCGGGGGACGAGCAGTACTTC. This gives the protein CASSFPGAGDEQYF.

The chain's CDR3 is CASSEDPLWVTGAFYQPQHF. CDR3 nucleotides: TGTGCCAGCAGTGAGGACCCCCTATGGGTTACAGGGGCATTTTATCAGCCCCAGCATTTT. The rearrangement uses TRBV6-1 and TRBJ1-5, with 7 bases matching TRBD1. Germline V gene sequence: CDR1 MNHNS, CDR2 SASEGT. This CDR3 is 20 amino acids long. The trim removed 3 bases at V and 5 bases at J, leaving 22 bases unmatched.

The J gene is TRBJ1-1, the V gene TRBV19; TRBD1 might be the D (6 bases). This CDR3 contains 14 residues. Germline V lookup: CDR1 LNHDA, CDR2 SQIVND (reference sequence). V lost 3 bases and J 8 bases, leaving 16 bases between the germline ends. For the CDR3, the DNA is TGTGCCAGTAGTATCCCCTCACAGGGTACCGAAGCTTTCTTT. Translation: CASSIPSQGTEAFF.

For the CDR3, the DNA is TGCAGCGTTAGGGGACAGGGGTCCTACGAGCAGTACTTC. The encoded protein is CSVRGQGSYEQYF. The chain is built from TRBV29-1 and TRBJ2-7; 10 bases fit TRBD1. The CDR3 contains 13 residues. With 5 bases clipped from V and 1 base from J, the junction kept 2 bases outside the gene matches. Germline values: CDR1 SQVTM, CDR2 ANQGSEA.

The V and J genes are TRBV7-9 and TRBJ1-2; the match to TRBD1 covers 11 bases. This CDR3 is built from 14 residues. In germline, CDR1 is SEHNR, CDR2 FQNEAQ (reference sequence). The J segment lost 3 bases and the V segment lost 5 bases, leaving 2 bases of the junction unmatched. The CDR3 DNA reads TGTGCCAGCAGCGGGGGACAGGGGGACTATGGCTACACCTTC. Translating gives CASSGGQGDYGYTF.

In this sample, this clone turned up a few times. The J gene is TRBJ1-2, the V gene TRBV4-3, with 7 bases matching TRBD1. V dropped 4 bases and J dropped 8; count of bases not matched to a gene: 13. Per the germline V gene, CDR1 is LGHNA and CDR2 is YSLEER. This CDR3 has 15 residues. The CDR3 region is CASSPTWTGGSGYTF. CDR3 nucleotide sequence: TGCGCCAGCAGCCCTACGTGGACAGGAGGATCCGGCTACACCTTC.

The chain uses TRBV6-1 and TRBJ1-1; no clear D. The germline gives CDR1 MNHNS, CDR2 SASEGT. This CDR3 comprises 14 residues. V was shortened by 5 bases and J by 4 bases, with 14 bases between the two germline ends. The CDR3 DNA reads as TGTGCCAGCAGTAAGGACTGGGAGAGCACTGAAGCTTTCTTT. Translation: CASSKDWESTEAFF.

The chain couples TRBV19 to TRBJ1-5; 9 bases agree with TRBD1. The CDR3 runs 16 residues. From germline, CDR1 is LNHDA and CDR2 SQIVND (reference sequence). J was trimmed by 5 bases and V by 7 bases; bases with no gene match: 12. CDR3 protein: CASTPLLGQGYQPQHF. The CDR3 DNA follows: TGTGCCAGTACCCCCCTTCTGGGACAGGGCTATCAGCCCCAGCATTTT. Complete variable domain (other parts from reference TRBV19 and TRBJ1-5): DGGITQSPKYLFRKEGQNVTLSCEQNLNHDAMYWYRQDPGQGLRLIYYSQIVNDFQKGDIAEGYSVSREKKESFPLTVTSAQKNPTAFYLCASTPLLGQGYQPQHFGDGTRLSIL.

This clone has a single count. This chain uses TRBV13 with TRBJ2-7, with no clear D. V lost 4 bases and J 3 bases, leaving 10 bases between the germline ends. CDR1 is PRHDT, CDR2 FYEKMQ, per germline (reference sequence). The length of the CDR3 is 13 residues. CDR3 sequence (DNA): TGTGCCAGCAGCTCACAATCAAACTACGAGCAGTACTTC. It yields the protein CASSSQSNYEQYF.

This clone is a singleton in its sample. The rearrangement joins TRBV11-2 to TRBJ2-7; 7 bases are shared with TRBD2. Germline-derived CDR1 and CDR2 are SGHAT and FQNNGV. The CDR3 runs to 13 residues. J lost 3 bases, V lost 6 bases, and 5 bases had no gene match. The CDR3 here is CASRPGLLYEQYF. CDR3 bases: TGTGCCAGCAGACCGGGACTACTCTACGAGCAGTACTTC. The full variable domain, rest sourced from reference TRBV11-2 and TRBJ2-7, is EAGVAQSPRYKIIEKRQSVAFWCNPISGHATLYWYQQILGQGPKLLIQFQNNGVVDDSQLPKDRFSAERLKGVDSTLKIQPAKLEDSAVYLCASRPGLLYEQYFGPGTRLTVT.

The CDR3 DNA is TGTGCCAGCAGCACACGTGGAGACAGAACAATTAATAATTCACCCCTCCACTTT. The encoded protein is CASSTRGDRTINNSPLHF. The gene calls are TRBV7-9 and TRBJ1-6, with a tentative D call TRBD1 (5 bases). The CDR3 runs to 18 residues. From germline, CDR1 is SEHNR and CDR2 FQNEAQ (reference sequence). Trimming removed 5 bases at V and 5 bases at J, with 22 bases between. Drawing the rest from reference TRBV7-9 and TRBJ1-6, the complete variable domain is DTGVSQNPRHKITKRGQNVTFRCDPISEHNRLYWYRQTLGQGPEFLTYFQNEAQLEKSRLLSDRFSAERPKGSFSTLEIQRTEQGDSAMYLCASSTRGDRTINNSPLHFGNGTRLTVT.

This clone was picked up a small number of times. This chain joins TRBV27 and TRBJ2-7; D is possibly TRBD2 (5 bases). The V gene's germline CDR1 is MNHEY and CDR2 SMNVEV (reference sequence). The CDR3 loop spans 15 amino acids. Between the trimmed V and J ends, which lost 1 base and 0 bases, there was a span of 10 bases. CDR3 bases: TGTGCCAGCAGTTTATTGTCGGGGAACTCCTACGAGCAGTACTTC. Protein product: CASSLLSGNSYEQYF.

The chain links TRBV7-3 to TRBJ2-2, with TRBD2 matching over 14 bases. Germline values: CDR1 SGHTA, CDR2 FQGTGA. V dropped 2 bases and J dropped 5; count of bases not matched to a gene: 7. This CDR3 region has 18 residues. The CDR3 protein is CASSLPSRLAGGTGELFF. Here the CDR3 DNA reads TGTGCCAGCAGCTTACCCTCCCGACTAGCGGGGGGGACCGGGGAGCTGTTTTTT.

Worth noting for this clone: In the same sample, other DNA sequences code for this CDR3. The rearrangement joins TRBV4-3 to TRBJ1-5, with TRBD1 matching over 7 bases. V lost 1 base to trimming and J lost 4 bases; unmatched junction nucleotides: 4. The CDR3 has 15 amino acids. Germline CDR1 and CDR2: LGHNA and YSLEER. The CDR3, as DNA: TGCGCCAGCAGCCAAGTTAGGGGGCCTAATCAGCCCCAGCATTTT. Translated: CASSQVRGPNQPQHF.

The chain couples TRBV6-1 to TRBJ2-1; D is unresolved. This CDR3 is 16 amino acids long. V lost 3 bases to trimming and J lost 3 bases, with 15 bases between them. Germline-derived CDR1 and CDR2 are MNHNS and SASEGT. This CDR3 is CASSDAVPENYNEQFF. The CDR3 DNA reads TGTGCCAGCAGTGACGCCGTACCAGAAAACTACAATGAGCAGTTCTTC.

The chain joins TRBV5-4 to TRBJ1-2; 7 bases are a match to TRBD1. This CDR3 has 14 amino acids. In germline, CDR1 is SGHNT, CDR2 YYREEE (reference sequence). Germline trimming cut 2 bases from V and 4 bases from J; bases unmatched to any gene: 5. CDR3 bases: TGTGCCAGCAGCTTAGGGACAGCCTTCTATGGCTACACCTTC. Translation: CASSLGTAFYGYTF.

The genes are TRBV14 and TRBJ2-1; TRBD2 might be the D (6 bases). The CDR3 totals 17 residues. V was cut by 0 bases and J by 7 bases, with 19 bases left in between. In germline, CDR1 is SGHDN, CDR2 FVKESK. The CDR3 reads CASSQETGLPLQNEQFF. DNA of the CDR3: TGTGCCAGCAGCCAAGAGACGGGACTCCCCTTGCAGAATGAGCAGTTCTTC. Full variable domain (rest looked up from reference TRBV14 and TRBJ2-1): EAGVTQFPSHSVIEKGQTVTLRCDPISGHDNLYWYRRVMGKEIKFLLHFVKESKQDESGMPNNRFLAERTGGTYSTLKVQPAELEDSGVYFCASSQETGLPLQNEQFFGPGTRLTVL.